These 11 T cell receptor beta chains were all obtained from the same sample, sequenced in a study of shared clonotypes between healthy human individuals. TCRdb's table, derived via immunoSEQ multiplex PCR, lists solely in-frame clones and lacks some. The sample comprises 2 million to 2.5 million clones, almost 96% of which are singletons, and 0.1% to 0.15% rests with the top ten. What was sequenced was naive CD4+ T cells sorted from blood. The subset was: CD45RA+ positively selected. The receptors come from a man aged 18 to 29 in good health.

The V call is TRBV11-2, the J call TRBJ2-3, with 9 bases fitting TRBD1. Germline loops: CDR1 SGHAT, CDR2 FQNNGV. Losses at the gene ends were 2 bases for V and 6 bases for J; bases not matched to a gene: 3. The CDR3 sequence is 14 residues long. The CDR3 DNA reads TGTGCCAGCAGCTTACTGACAGGGGGGGATACGCAGTATTTT. Protein product: CASSLLTGGDTQYF.

The chain has TRBV7-9 and TRBJ2-1; D is possibly TRBD1 (7 bases). This CDR3 spans 15 amino acids. Germline CDR1 reads SEHNR; CDR2 reads FQNEAQ (reference sequence). The V end was cut by 5 bases, the J end by 2 bases, with 13 bases between. As DNA, the CDR3 is TGTGCCAGCAGCCGCGGGACAGTAACCTACAATGAGCAGTTCTTC. Protein: CASSRGTVTYNEQFF.

This clone was found once. The V and J genes are TRBV7-9 and TRBJ2-3; 7 nucleotides align to TRBD1. Germline CDR1 SEHNR, CDR2 FQNEAQ (reference sequence). The CDR3 totals 13 residues. J gave up 4 bases and V 5 bases, and 3 bases lay outside the gene matches. The CDR3 protein is CASSRQGPDTQYF. The CDR3 region has the DNA TGTGCCAGCAGCCGACAGGGCCCAGATACGCAGTATTTT.

In its sample, this clone was seen a few times. DNA for the CDR3: TGTGCCAGCAGCTCTGGACTAGCGGGCCACGAGCAGTACTTC. This codes for CASSSGLAGHEQYF. V and J are TRBV7-3 and TRBJ2-7; 11 bases agree with TRBD2. The V gene's germline CDR1 is SGHTA and CDR2 FQGTGA. Trimming at V came to 4 bases and at J to 5 bases, leaving 4 bases not matched to a gene. This CDR3 has 14 amino acids. The full variable domain, rest sourced from reference TRBV7-3 and TRBJ2-7, is GAGVSQTPSNKVTEKGKYVELRCDPISGHTALYWYRQSLGQGPEFLIYFQGTGAADDSGLPNDRFFAVRPEGSVSTLKIQRTERGDSAVYLCASSSGLAGHEQYFGPGTRLTVT.

V usage is TRBV9 and J usage is TRBJ2-3; a weak D match, TRBD2 (6 bases). Germline V gives CDR1 SGDLS, CDR2 YYNGEE. The CDR3 is 16 residues long. V dropped 0 bases and J dropped 3 bases, with 14 bases sitting between them. The CDR3 here is CASSVGGVVGTDTQYF. The CDR3 coding sequence is TGTGCCAGCAGCGTAGGCGGGGTCGTTGGGACAGATACGCAGTATTTT.

Points on this clone: This specimen includes other DNA sequences encoding the same CDR3. The chain carries TRBV4-1 and TRBJ2-7; 7 bases line up with TRBD1. The germline CDR1 and CDR2 sequences are MGHRA and YSYEKL. The CDR3 contains 15 residues. V lost 3 bases to trimming and J lost 3 bases; unmatched junction nucleotides: 8. CDR3 nucleotide sequence: TGCGCCAGCAGCCATCCAAGGGACAGCCTCTACGAGCAGTACTTC. This gives the protein CASSHPRDSLYEQYF.

The chain has TRBV11-2 and TRBJ2-1, with D unclear. V lost 1 base and J lost 11, with 9 bases in between. This CDR3 is 12 amino acids long. Germline CDR1 SGHAT, CDR2 FQNNGV. CDR3 in amino acids: CASSLGLFKQFF. DNA for the CDR3: TGTGCCAGCAGCTTAGGGCTCTTTAAGCAGTTCTTC.

This clone has just one count. This sequence joins TRBV9 and TRBJ1-6; unclear D gene. Germline CDR1 SGDLS, CDR2 YYNGEE. This CDR3 comprises 15 residues. Trimming cost V 0 bases and J 4 bases, with 8 bases left between them. The CDR3 spells CASSVGMEYNSPLHF. DNA of the CDR3: TGTGCCAGCAGCGTAGGTATGGAGTATAATTCACCCCTCCACTTT.

The DNA of the CDR3 is TGTGCCAGCAGCGGAGCCCCTTTTACAGATACGCAGTATTTT. Its protein is CASSGAPFTDTQYF. This rearrangement joins TRBV7-9 to TRBJ2-3; D is uncertain. Trimming took 5 bases from V and 3 from J, leaving 12 bases between them. Per germline, CDR1 SEHNR and CDR2 FQNEAQ (reference sequence). This CDR3 is 14 amino acids long. Full variable domain (outside the CDR3, taken from reference TRBV7-9 and TRBJ2-3): DTGVSQNPRHKITKRGQNVTFRCDPISEHNRLYWYRQTLGQGPEFLTYFQNEAQLEKSRLLSDRFSAERPKGSFSTLEIQRTEQGDSAMYLCASSGAPFTDTQYFGPGTRLTVL.

V and J are TRBV9 and TRBJ2-3, with D perhaps TRBD2 (6 bases). V dropped 5 bases and J dropped 6 bases, with 16 bases sitting between them. The CDR3 is 14 residues long. CDR1 SGDLS and CDR2 YYNGEE come from the germline V gene. The DNA for the CDR3 is TGTGCCAGCAGACATAGGGCCAGCGGGGATACGCAGTATTTT. It encodes CASRHRASGDTQYF.

This rearrangement joins TRBV10-3 to TRBJ2-5; no reliable D call. The CDR3 length is 15 residues. Trimming cost V 0 bases and J 2 bases, with 10 bases left between them. Germline loops: CDR1 ENHRY, CDR2 SYGVKD. This CDR3 reads CAISESLGRQETQYF. CDR3 nucleotide sequence: TGTGCCATCAGTGAGTCGCTAGGCAGACAAGAGACCCAGTACTTC.